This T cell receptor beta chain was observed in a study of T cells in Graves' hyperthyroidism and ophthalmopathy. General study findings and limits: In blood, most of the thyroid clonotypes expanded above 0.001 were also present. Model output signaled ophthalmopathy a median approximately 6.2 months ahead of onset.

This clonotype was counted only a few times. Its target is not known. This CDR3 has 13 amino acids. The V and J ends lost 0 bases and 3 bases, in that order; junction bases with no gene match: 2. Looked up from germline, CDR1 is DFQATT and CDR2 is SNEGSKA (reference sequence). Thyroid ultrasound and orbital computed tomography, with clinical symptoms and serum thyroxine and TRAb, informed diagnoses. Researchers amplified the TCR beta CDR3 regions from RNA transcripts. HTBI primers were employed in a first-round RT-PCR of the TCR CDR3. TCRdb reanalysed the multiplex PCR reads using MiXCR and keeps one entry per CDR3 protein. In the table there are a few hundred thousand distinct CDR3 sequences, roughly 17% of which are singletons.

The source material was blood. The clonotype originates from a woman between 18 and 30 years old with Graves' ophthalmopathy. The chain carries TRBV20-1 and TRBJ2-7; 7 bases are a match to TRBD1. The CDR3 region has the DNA TGCAGTGCTAGAGAGGACAGGCTCTACGAGCAGTACTTC. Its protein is CSAREDRLYEQYF.